This is a list of T cell receptor beta chains from one sample in a study of siplizumab effects on memory and regulatory T cells. Method: immunoSEQ multiplex PCR; TCRdb's copy keeps in-frame clones and lacks some. Of about 82,000 clones detected, approximately 86% appear once; the ten largest clones hold over 1.5%. Sequenced input: Tregs sorted from blood. Receptors were obtained from a human donor in good health. The conserved cysteine and the conserved F or W are not part of the CDR3 here. Fields, in order: V gene, J gene, CDR3 protein.

>TRBV7-2|TRBJ2-7
ASSTATGRYEQY
>TRBV23-1|TRBJ2-2
ASSLTPRDKNTGELF
>TRBV20-1|TRBJ2-7
SAQRGPEQY
>TRBV7-2|TRBJ1-4
ASSSDRVTYEKLF
>TRBV10-3|TRBJ1-3
AISDGSSGNTIY
>TRBV7-3|TRBJ2-1
ASSLDRGPYNEQF
>TRBV6-5|TRBJ2-5
ASSITGVETQY
>TRBV20-1|TRBJ1-1
SAKGESRAF
>TRBV28|TRBJ1-3
ASSFRTAGNTIY
>TRBV7-6|TRBJ2-7
ASSLVAGENYEQY
>TRBV14|TRBJ2-7
ASSQWRGIGSYEQY
>TRBV7-2|TRBJ1-2
ASSSDRALEYYGYT
>TRBV11-2|TRBJ2-7
ASSSRPTLGQVAGEQY
>TRBV7-6|TRBJ1-3
ASSVTGTGNTIY
>TRBV4-2|-
ASSPSSGAYEQY
>TRBV6-6|TRBJ1-6
ASIAQGSYNSPLH
>TRBV4-2|TRBJ2-5
ASSDRGGAKEETQY
>TRBV18|TRBJ1-1
ASSPAGTRNTEAF
>TRBV12-5|TRBJ1-1
ASGLGENTEAF
>TRBV18|TRBJ1-5
ASSPGLDQPQH
>TRBV19|TRBJ2-1
ASSIRDEQF
>TRBV7-9|TRBJ2-6
ASSSARGAISSGANVLT
>TRBV19|TRBJ2-2
ASSRPGSNELF
>TRBV5-4|TRBJ2-7
ASSPSGTSGYEQY
>TRBV11-2|TRBJ2-1
ASSFSWDRGNNEQF
>TRBV20-1|TRBJ1-1
SARVNTEAF
>TRBV14|TRBJ2-7
ASSQDFRVHEQY
>TRBV9|TRBJ1-6
ASSRTGDLH
>TRBV6-5|TRBJ1-1
ASRLAGGNTEAF
>TRBV19|TRBJ2-7
ASSSRQYPTYPYEQY
>TRBV12-5|TRBJ1-5
ASGLAVQPQH
>TRBV7-2|TRBJ1-1
ASSGAGGVTEAF
>TRBV7-3|TRBJ1-6
ASSSRQGHSPLH
>TRBV6-1|TRBJ2-3
ASRPEGYGDTQY
>TRBV19|TRBJ1-2
AIKDRVDGYT
>TRBV19|TRBJ2-1
ASSQGLARYNEQF
>TRBV6-6|TRBJ1-5
ASTKAGTDNQPQH
>TRBV10-3|TRBJ1-1
AIMDTDANTEAF
>TRBV6-6|TRBJ1-6
ASSYLVESPLH
>TRBV19|TRBJ2-3
ASSTPYTGVKDTQY
>TRBV4-3|TRBJ2-2
ASSHRTRNTGELF
>TRBV5-1|TRBJ2-7
ASSFDSGVSYEQY
>TRBV5-1|TRBJ2-2
ASSSQGTTNTGELF
>TRBV9|TRBJ2-1
ASSPGQGHNEQF
>TRBV5-1|TRBJ2-7
ASSLLRSGGDEQY
>TRBV18|TRBJ2-1
ASSPLGDRSSYNEQF
>TRBV6-5|TRBJ1-2
ASRPAPVPWSFNT
>TRBV5-4|TRBJ2-1
ASSLLGLVTYNEQF
>TRBV27|TRBJ1-2
ASSLNPPGQGAVSYGYT
>TRBV6-6|TRBJ1-6
ASSYSKENSPLH
>TRBV20-1|TRBJ1-2
SASRAGGYT
>TRBV5-4|TRBJ2-3
ASSQGGPSDTQY
>TRBV6-1|TRBJ2-2
ASSDRGANTGELF
>TRBV5-1|TRBJ1-4
ASSPSWTGWEKLF